The 16 T cell receptor delta chains reported below all come from one sample, sequenced in a study of γδ T cells in repeated Plasmodium falciparum infection. TCRdb re-analyzed the multiplex PCR reads via CATT. In the table there are around 86,000 delta-chain clones, 1.4% of which are singletons. Vgamma9/Vdelta2+ and Vdelta2-negative gammadelta T cells were flow-sorted from PBMC for bulk sequencing. Sequenced input: gamma-delta T cells from blood. These receptors were taken from a pool of human donors (malaria-infected and uninfected, not separated).

About this clone itself: This DNA translates differently at residue 8 from the TCRdb protein, which is that of a much larger clone; a read error is likely, and the protein shown is the DNA's own translation. The chain carries TRDV1 and TRDJ1; tentative D call: TRDD3 (5 bases). CDR1 is TSWWSYY, CDR2 QGS, per germline. This CDR3 has 16 residues. V dropped 5 bases and J dropped 0 bases, with 16 bases sitting between them. The CDR3 region has the DNA TGTGCTCTTGGGCTCCTGAGTTTGGGATACACCGATAAACTCATCTTT. The encoded protein is CALGLLSLGYTDKLIF.

This clone was recorded a few times. The protein given by TCRdb reflects a much larger clone and differs at residue 14 from this DNA's translation, likely from a read error; the protein shown is the DNA's translation. V and J are TRDV1 and TRDJ1; 8 bases map to TRDD2. Here the J gene was assigned by germline matching of the DNA, as TCRdb has none. The CDR3 is 19 amino acids. Losses at the gene ends were 5 bases for V and 3 bases for J; bases not matched to a gene: 20. In germline, CDR1 is TSWWSYY, CDR2 QGS. CDR3 in amino acids: CALGIPALPTKTYSDKLIF. The CDR3 DNA is TGTGCTCTTGGGATTCCCGCTCTTCCTACCAAGACGTACTCCGATAAACTCATCTTT.

At least ten counts were recorded for this clone. The chain couples TRDV1 to TRDJ1, with D possibly matching TRDD2 (9 bases). V shed 4 bases and J shed 4 bases, with 31 bases lying between them. In germline, CDR1 is TSWWSYY, CDR2 QGS. The CDR3 length is 20 residues. The CDR3 DNA reads as TGTGCTCTTGGGGGTTTACGCCCTTCCTACGGGTACTGGGGGGTCGATAAACTCATCTTT. This gives the protein CALGGLRPSYGYWGVDKLIF.

On this clone itself: The TCRdb protein, from a much larger clone, departs from this DNA's translation at residue 14, likely by read error; the protein shown derives from the DNA. This chain links TRDV1 with TRDJ1, with TRDD3 matching 8 bases. TCRdb records no J gene; here it was assigned by comparing the DNA to germline. The CDR3 runs 19 residues. Germline V gene data show CDR1 as TSWWSYY and CDR2 as QGS. J lost 3 bases, V lost 0 bases, and 15 bases had no gene match. In DNA form, the CDR3 reads TGTGCTCTTGGGGAACTCCTACCTCTGGGGGACGTGTACGCCGATAAACTCATCTTT. Residues: CALGELLPLGDVYADKLIF.

As to this clone: The protein recorded in TCRdb matches a much larger clone and deviates from this DNA's translation at residue 8, suggesting a read error; the protein here is obtained by translating the DNA. The J gene is TRDJ3, the V gene TRDV2; the match to TRDD3 covers 8 bases. The J gene, not given by TCRdb, was assigned here from a germline match of the nucleotide sequence. J gave up 0 bases and V 3 bases, and 9 bases lay outside the gene matches. The CDR3 covers 19 residues. Looked up from germline, CDR1 is GEAIGNYY and CDR2 is EKD. The CDR3, as DNA: TGTGCCTGTGACGTACTGGGGGCTACGAGCTCCTGGGACACCCGACAGATGTTTTTC. It is translated as CACDVLGATSSWDTRQMFF.

This clone was found a few times. The protein that TCRdb holds for this DNA derives from a much larger clone and differs from the translated DNA at residue 3, which likely indicates a read error; the protein shown here is translated from the DNA. The V gene is TRDV1, the J gene TRDJ2; 8 bases fit TRDD3. The J gene is not listed in TCRdb, so it was assigned here from a DNA match to germline. Germline CDR1 is TSWWSYY and CDR2 is QGS. There are 22 residues in the CDR3. The CDR3 sequence: CAPGELNGLLLYWGAMTAQLFF. CDR3 nucleotide sequence: TGTGCTCCTGGGGAACTTAATGGCCTTCTTCTGTACTGGGGGGCCATGACAGCACAACTCTTCTTT.

As regards this clone: The protein TCRdb gives is from a much larger clone and does not agree with this DNA's translation at residue 8, likely a read error; the protein shown here comes from the DNA. The chain combines TRDV2 with TRDJ1, with a possible D match to TRDD3 (6 bases). The J gene, left out of TCRdb, was set here by checking the DNA against germline. The germline gives CDR1 GEAIGNYY, CDR2 EKD. Trimming stripped 1 base from V and 0 bases from J, with 20 bases between. This CDR3 contains 18 residues. The CDR3 reads CACDTYDRGTYHTDKLIF. CDR3 in DNA: TGTGCCTGTGACACTTACGACCGGGGGACTTACCACACCGATAAACTCATCTTT.

This clone was observed a handful of times. TCRdb's listed protein matches a much larger clone and diverges from this DNA's translation at residue 10, likely through a read error; the protein shown comes from the DNA. The chain joins TRDV1 to TRDJ1; 12 bases are shared with TRDD3. TCRdb offers no J gene call, so here the DNA was matched to germline to obtain one. The junction had 15 bases not matched to a gene; V was cut back by 0 bases and J by 1 base. The CDR3 has 21 residues. Germline assignment: CDR1 TSWWSYY and CDR2 QGS. The CDR3 loop is CALGELLRGPGGYGLTDKLIF. In DNA form, the CDR3 reads TGTGCTCTTGGGGAACTTCTCAGGGGTCCTGGGGGATACGGCCTCACCGATAAACTCATCTTT.

Regarding this clone: The translation of this DNA and the TCRdb protein of a much larger clone differ at residue 14, probably owing to a read error; the protein shown here is translated from the DNA. The chain carries TRDV1 and TRDJ2; 12 positions agree with TRDD3. Trimming cost V 1 base and J 4 bases; bases outside gene matches: 13. Germline CDR1 reads TSWWSYY; CDR2 reads QGS. CDR3 length: 20 residues. For the CDR3, the DNA is TGTGCTCTTGGGGAACGGACCCTAAGCTGGGGGATACGTACGACAGCACAACTCTTCTTT. It encodes CALGERTLSWGIRTTAQLFF.

For this clone: TCRdb's listed protein matches a much larger clone and diverges from this DNA's translation at residue 5, likely through a read error; the protein shown comes from the DNA. CDR3 coding DNA: TGTGCTCTTGGGGATCCCTTTTCCGACTACTGGGGGAGTCTCACCGATAAACTCATCTTT. Amino acid sequence: CALGDPFSDYWGSLTDKLIF. The gene calls are TRDV1 and TRDJ1, with 9 bases fitting TRDD3. V lost 3 bases and J lost 1; bases outside the gene matches: 18. This CDR3 is built from 20 residues. Per germline, CDR1 TSWWSYY and CDR2 QGS.

This clone was found many times. The same CDR3 also results from other DNA sequences found in this sample. The chain couples TRDV1 to TRDJ2; D is possibly TRDD3 (5 bases). Trimming cost V 5 bases and J 0 bases, with 13 bases left between them. CDR3 size: 16 residues. Looked up from germline, CDR1 is TSWWSYY and CDR2 is QGS. The CDR3, as DNA: TGTGCTCTTGGGCTCGGGGGGCCGGCTTTGACAGCACAACTCTTCTTT. Protein: CALGLGGPALTAQLFF.

For this clone: With a far larger clone one base away, a read error is the likely cause. This sample also contains other DNA sequences that code for the same CDR3. The chain recombines TRDV1 with TRDJ1; either TRDD1 or TRDD3 may supply D (5 bases each). As TCRdb names no J gene, one was assigned here on the basis of a DNA match to germline. Germline assignment: CDR1 TSWWSYY and CDR2 QGS. This CDR3 contains 15 residues. This CDR3 reads CALGEMSRYTDKLIF. The CDR3 DNA is TGTGCCCTTGGGGAAATGTCACGATACACCGATAAACTCATCTTT.

This clone showed up just a few times. TCRdb's entry gives the protein of a much larger clone, which mismatches this DNA's translation at residue 9, likely from a read error; the protein reported here is translated from the DNA. V is TRDV1 and J is TRDJ1; the match to TRDD2 covers 7 bases. No J gene was available from TCRdb, and it was assigned here by a germline match of the DNA. This CDR3 comprises 22 residues. The germline gives CDR1 TSWWSYY, CDR2 QGS. Trimming took 0 bases from V and 0 from J; bases not matched to a gene: 22. In DNA, the CDR3 is TGTGCTCTTGGGGAACTTTCCTACCCTATCCGTACGAAGGGGTCGTACACCGATAAACTCATCTTT. This encodes CALGELSYPIRTKGSYTDKLIF.

A few counts support this clone. TCRdb lists the protein of a much larger clone for this DNA, which differs at residue 4, so this is likely a read error; the protein given here is translated from the DNA itself. The same CDR3 is also encoded by other DNA sequences in this sample. The CDR3, as DNA: TGTGCCGTTGTTGGACTTCGGGGGGATACCCTTGATAAACTCATCTTT. Its protein is CAVVGLRGDTLDKLIF. This chain joins TRDV3 and TRDJ1, with 9 bases fitting TRDD3. This CDR3 has 16 residues. The V gene's germline CDR1 is TVYSNPD and CDR2 GDNSRS (reference sequence). The V gene end was trimmed by 5 bases and the J gene end by 5 bases; junction bases not matched to a gene: 18. The complete variable domain, with remaining parts taken from reference TRDV3 and TRDJ1, reads CDKVTQSSPDQTVASGSEVVLLCTYDTVYSNPDLFWYRIRPDYSFQFVFYGDNSRSEGADFTQGRFSVKHILTQKAFHLVISPVRTEDSATYYCAVVGLRGDTLDKLIFGKGTRVTVEP.

This clone turned up a few times. The TCRdb record carries a much larger clone's protein, which differs from this DNA's translation at residue 6; a read error is the likely cause, and the protein listed here is the DNA translation. The J gene is TRDJ1, the V gene TRDV1; possibly TRDD3 for D (6 bases). Germline matching of the DNA provided the J gene here, since TCRdb leaves it blank. Germline CDR1 TSWWSYY, CDR2 QGS. The CDR3 extends over 15 amino acids. The V gene lost 2 bases and the J gene lost 7 bases, with 17 bases spanning the gap. In DNA, the CDR3 is TGTGCTCTTGGGGAAGGGGGACCTACTGGGATTAAACTCATCTTT. Translation gives CALGEGGPTGIKLIF.

There are a few counts of this clone. A far more abundant clone sits one base away, making this likely a read error. The same CDR3 is also encoded by other DNA sequences in this sample. This chain uses TRDV1 with TRDJ1, with 12 bases identical to TRDD3. The CDR3 is 22 residues long. V lost 3 bases and J lost 2; bases outside the gene matches: 22. CDR1 is TSWWSYY, CDR2 QGS, per germline. The CDR3 DNA follows: TGTGCTCTTGGGGAGCTTATAGCTCGAGCTCTAACTGGGGGATACCAAACCGATAAACTCATCTTT. This encodes CALGELIARALTGGYQTDKLIF.